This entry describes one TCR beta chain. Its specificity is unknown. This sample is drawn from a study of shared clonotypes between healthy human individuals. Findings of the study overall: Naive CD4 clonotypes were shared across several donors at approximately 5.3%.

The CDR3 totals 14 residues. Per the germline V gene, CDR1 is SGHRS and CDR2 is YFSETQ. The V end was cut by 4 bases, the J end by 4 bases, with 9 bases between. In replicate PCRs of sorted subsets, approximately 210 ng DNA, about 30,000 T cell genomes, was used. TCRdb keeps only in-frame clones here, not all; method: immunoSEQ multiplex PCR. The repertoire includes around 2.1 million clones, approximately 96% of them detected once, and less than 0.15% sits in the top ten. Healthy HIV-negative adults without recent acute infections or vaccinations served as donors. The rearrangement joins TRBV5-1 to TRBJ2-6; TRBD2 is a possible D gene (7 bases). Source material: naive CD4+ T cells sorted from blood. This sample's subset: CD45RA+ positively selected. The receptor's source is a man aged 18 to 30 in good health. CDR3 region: CASSPGGGANVLTF. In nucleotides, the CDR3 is TGCGCCAGCAGCCCGGGGGGCGGGGCCAACGTCCTGACTTTC.